Listed here are 32 T cell receptor beta chains from one sample, sequenced in a study of blood T cells in healthy people across ages. Sample-barcoded 5' priming and a J-beta primer mix drove a second PCR of roughly 6 to 12 cycles. From the 5' RACE reads, TCRdb called clonotypes with MiXCR, one entry per CDR3 protein. The profile shows about 800,000 distinct CDR3 sequences, 58% of them singletons. The sample consisted of blood. These receptors originate from a man aged 30 to 45 in good health.

The chain couples TRBV7-8 to TRBJ1-2, with D maybe TRBD1 (5 bases). The CDR3 contains 17 residues. V was pared by 5 bases and J by 7 bases, with 26 bases between. Germline V lookup: CDR1 SGHVS, CDR2 FQNEAQ. The CDR3 sequence is CASSPENRSRVRGGYTF. The CDR3 DNA is TGTGCCAGCAGCCCAGAAAACAGATCCAGGGTACGCGGTGGCTACACCTTC.

The rearrangement links TRBV5-1 to TRBJ2-1, with D uncertain. Trimming cost V 0 bases and J 5 bases, with 9 bases left between them. CDR1 and CDR2 (germline): SGHRS, YFSETQ. CDR3 length: 14 amino acids. CDR3 sequence (DNA): TGCGCCAGCAGCTTGGGGGTAGCTGACAATGAGCAGTTCTTC. It specifies CASSLGVADNEQFF. The whole variable domain, remainder taken from reference TRBV5-1 and TRBJ2-1, is KAGVTQTPRYLIKTRGQQVTLSCSPISGHRSVSWYQQTPGQGLQFLFEYFSETQRNKGNFPGRFSGRQFSNSRSEMNVSTLELGDSALYLCASSLGVADNEQFFGPGTRLTVL.

The chain carries TRBV14 and TRBJ1-2, with TRBD1 as a possible D gene (6 bases). The CDR3 is 15 amino acids. CDR1 is SGHDN and CDR2 is FVKESK in the germline V gene. The germline V and J ends were trimmed by 4 bases and 6 bases, with 18 bases remaining between them. DNA of the CDR3: TGTGCCAGCAGCCGCGGCGGGGGCGAATTCAATGGCTACACCTTC. Encoded protein: CASSRGGGEFNGYTF. Variable domain in full (rest from reference TRBV14 and TRBJ1-2): EAGVTQFPSHSVIEKGQTVTLRCDPISGHDNLYWYRRVMGKEIKFLLHFVKESKQDESGMPNNRFLAERTGGTYSTLKVQPAELEDSGVYFCASSRGGGEFNGYTFGSGTRLTVV.

The rearrangement uses TRBV20-1 and TRBJ1-6, with a weak D call TRBD1 (6 bases). The CDR3 covers 12 residues. V was shortened by 6 bases and J by 9 bases, with 12 bases between the two germline ends. Germline V gives CDR1 DFQATT, CDR2 SNEGSKA (reference sequence). In DNA, the CDR3 is TGCAGTGCGAGGACAGCAGGTTCACCCCTCCACTTT. Protein: CSARTAGSPLHF.

This chain links TRBV9 with TRBJ1-1; D is uncertain. Per germline, CDR1 SGDLS and CDR2 YYNGEE. CDR3 length: 14 residues. V dropped 0 bases and J dropped 1 base, with 7 bases sitting between them. The CDR3 DNA reads TGTGCCAGCAGCGTAGTAATGGCGAACACTGAAGCTTTCTTT. Its protein product is CASSVVMANTEAFF. The full variable domain, its missing parts supplied by reference TRBV9 and TRBJ1-1, is DSGVTQTPKHLITATGQRVTLRCSPRSGDLSVYWYQQSLDQGLQFLIQYYNGEERAKGNILERFSAQQFPDLHSELNLSSLELGDSALYFCASSVVMANTEAFFGQGTRLTVV.

A few counts support this clonotype. The rearrangement joins TRBV29-1 to TRBJ1-2; 10 nucleotides align to TRBD1. V shed 6 bases and J 3 bases; nucleotides not matched to a gene: 1. The CDR3 is 12 amino acids. Germline lookup yields CDR1 SQVTM and CDR2 ANQGSEA. The CDR3 here is CSVTGGDYGYTF. In DNA form, the CDR3 reads TGCAGCGTGACAGGGGGCGACTATGGCTACACCTTC. The full variable domain, completed using reference TRBV29-1 and TRBJ1-2, is SAVISQKPSRDICQRGTSLTIQCQVDSQVTMMFWYRQQPGQSLTLIATANQGSEATYESGFVIDKFPISRPNLTFSTLTVSNMSPEDSSIYLCSVTGGDYGYTFGSGTRLTVV.

With regard to this clonotype: The junction differs from germline at one of its ends, possibly a read error. The gene calls are TRBV7-9 and TRBJ1-2, with D perhaps TRBD1 (5 bases). This CDR3 has 13 residues. Germline V gives CDR1 SEHNR, CDR2 FQNEAQ (reference sequence). CDR3 coding DNA: TGTGCCACTCAGCCGGGACCGTCATATGACTACACCTTC. Translation gives CATQPGPSYDYTF.

This clonotype was observed a few times. The CDR3 reads CASSAISYGYTF. In DNA, the CDR3 is TGTGCCAGCAGCGCGATTTCCTATGGCTACACCTTC. J is TRBJ1-2 and V is TRBV2; D not resolved. The CDR3 extends over 12 amino acids. Between the trimmed V and J ends, which lost 6 bases and 4 bases, there was a span of 9 bases. Germline V gives CDR1 SNHLY, CDR2 FYNNEI.

The chain is built from TRBV20-1 and TRBJ2-7, with 7 bases aligning to TRBD2. V trimming: 7 bases; J trimming: 1 base; junction bases outside the gene matches: 4. The germline gives CDR1 DFQATT, CDR2 SNEGSKA (reference sequence). The CDR3 has 12 residues. The DNA of the CDR3 is TGCAGTGTCACACTAGCGTCCTACGAGCAGTACTTC. Amino acids: CSVTLASYEQYF.

This clonotype appeared once. The junction and the germline gene differ at one end; a read error may be behind it. The chain employs TRBV4-1 and TRBJ1-5; D call uncertain. This CDR3 has 13 residues. Germline CDR1 reads MGHRA; CDR2 reads YSYEKL. In DNA, the CDR3 is TGCGCCAGCATCCAAGTTACTTATCAGCCCCAGCATTTT. Protein: CASIQVTYQPQHF.

V usage is TRBV10-3 and J usage is TRBJ2-1; 15 bases align to TRBD2. This CDR3 is 17 amino acids long. Per the germline V gene, CDR1 is ENHRY and CDR2 is SYGVKD. The J segment lost 7 bases and the V segment lost 2 bases, leaving 6 bases of the junction unmatched. CDR3 sequence: CAISEPGLAGGKNEQFF. CDR3 DNA: TGTGCCATCAGTGAGCCGGGACTAGCGGGGGGTAAAAATGAGCAGTTCTTC.

The chain uses TRBV29-1 and TRBJ1-2; D gene uncertain. Germline loops: CDR1 SQVTM, CDR2 ANQGSEA. V shed 6 bases and J shed 3 bases, with 8 bases lying between them. This CDR3 is built from 11 residues. The CDR3 DNA follows: TGCAGCGTGTATGCGGACTATGGCTACACCTTC. This translates into CSVYADYGYTF.

The chain combines TRBV2 with TRBJ2-1, with D perhaps matching TRBD2 (6 bases). The CDR3 contains 15 residues. Deletions cut 8 bases from V and 2 bases from J, with 16 bases between. The germline gives CDR1 SNHLY, CDR2 FYNNEI. CDR3 nucleotides: TGTGCCAGCCGGCCGGCGGCGGGACCCTACAATGAGCAGTTCTTC. It specifies CASRPAAGPYNEQFF.

This clonotype was detected only a few times. The chain links TRBV13 to TRBJ1-2; D remains unclear. This CDR3 spans 16 amino acids. The germline V and J ends were trimmed by 4 bases and 7 bases, with 22 bases remaining between them. The germline gives CDR1 PRHDT, CDR2 FYEKMQ (reference sequence). CDR3 in DNA: TGTGCCAGCAGCTCTCGTCGAGGAGTCCTGGCTGGTGGCTACACCTTC. Translation gives CASSSRRGVLAGGYTF.

The table lists this clonotype with a few counts. V gene TRBV27 combines with J gene TRBJ2-1, with TRBD2 matching 8 bases. The CDR3 consists of 14 residues. Germline V lookup: CDR1 MNHEY, CDR2 SMNVEV (reference sequence). J was trimmed by 3 bases and V by 3 bases; bases with no gene match: 1. The chain's CDR3 is CASSFGTSYNEQFF. In DNA, the CDR3 is TGTGCCAGCAGTTTCGGGACTAGCTACAATGAGCAGTTCTTC.

The V and J genes are TRBV28 and TRBJ1-2; 7 positions match TRBD1. This CDR3 is built from 15 residues. Trimming removed 5 bases from V and 7 bases from J; junction bases left unmatched: 13. CDR1 is MDHEN and CDR2 is SYDVKM in the germline V gene. CDR3 loop: CASSASGTVVSGYTF. The CDR3 DNA reads as TGTGCCAGCAGTGCCTCCGGGACAGTCGTCTCTGGCTACACCTTC.

The V call is TRBV20-1, the J call TRBJ2-1; 9 bases fit TRBD2. V was pared by 3 bases and J by 7 bases, with 16 bases of the junction left unmatched. Germline lookup yields CDR1 DFQATT and CDR2 SNEGSKA (reference sequence). CDR3 length equals 17 residues. CDR3 in DNA: TGCAGTGCTAGTGGCGGCTACACGGTAGCGGGGGTGAATGAGCAGTTCTTC. Protein sequence: CSASGGYTVAGVNEQFF.

The CDR3 nucleotides read TGTGCCTGGAGTGTGACGGGACCCCCCTACGAGCAGTACTTC. Amino acid sequence: CAWSVTGPPYEQYF. The gene calls are TRBV30 and TRBJ2-7; either TRBD1 or TRBD2 may supply D (5 bases each). The CDR3 runs to 14 residues. Germline-derived CDR1 and CDR2 are GTSNPN and SVGIG (reference sequence). Trimming removed 0 bases at V and 2 bases at J, with 11 bases between.

This CDR3 is CASSLSLTGLSSYEQYF. The CDR3 DNA follows: TGTGCCAGCAGCCTTTCCTTGACGGGACTATCAAGCTACGAGCAGTACTTC. The rearrangement uses TRBV3-1 and TRBJ2-7; 7 bases are shared with TRBD2. Trimming removed 4 bases from V and 3 bases from J; junction bases left unmatched: 15. CDR3 length: 17 residues. Germline CDR1 and CDR2: LGHDT and YNNKEL (reference sequence).

On this clonotype itself: This may arise from a read error, as a much more abundant clone is one base away. The chain recombines TRBV27 with TRBJ2-5; 8 bases agree with TRBD2. The J call may not be correct, given that the DNA end is closer to TRBJ2-7. This CDR3 region has 16 residues. Germline CDR1 MNHEY, CDR2 SMNVEV (reference sequence). In nucleotides, the CDR3 is TGTGCCAGCAGTTCATCGGGGGGGGCAGGGTTTTACGAGCAGTACTTC. This translates into CASSSSGGAGFYEQYF.

The chain joins TRBV29-1 to TRBJ2-1; 12 bases agree with TRBD2. Germline assignment: CDR1 SQVTM and CDR2 ANQGSEA. This CDR3 has 14 residues. The junction had 6 bases not matched to a gene; V was cut back by 5 bases and J by 7 bases. For the CDR3, the DNA is TGCAGCGTTCAGACTAGCGGGAGTCGGAATGAGCAGTTCTTC. It is translated as CSVQTSGSRNEQFF.

The chain employs TRBV15 and TRBJ1-4, with unresolved D. Germline V gene sequence: CDR1 LNHNV, CDR2 YYDKDF (reference sequence). The CDR3 is 13 amino acids. V was clipped by 0 bases and J by 8 bases, with 7 bases between them. The CDR3 bases are TGTGCCACCAGCAGAGAGTCGGGAGAAAAACTGTTTTTT. It encodes CATSRESGEKLFF.

The chain recombines TRBV12-3 or TRBV12-4 with TRBJ2-6, with unresolved D. Trimming removed 1 base at V and 0 bases at J, with 7 bases between. CDR3 length: 16 amino acids. The DNA of the CDR3 is TGTGCCAGCAGTTTAGGCCGGCTCTCTGGGGCCAACGTCCTGACTTTC. This codes for CASSLGRLSGANVLTF.

V gene TRBV4-3 combines with J gene TRBJ1-1; no clear D gene. Germline assignment: CDR1 LGHNA and CDR2 YSLEER. The CDR3 contains 15 residues. V lost 1 base and J lost 3, with 12 bases in between. CDR3 sequence: CASSQGGSGDTEAFF. For the CDR3, the DNA is TGCGCCAGCAGCCAAGGAGGGTCCGGGGACACTGAAGCTTTCTTT.

This clonotype was detected once. The chain carries TRBV13 and TRBJ1-2; no clear D gene. The CDR3 has 15 amino acids. Between the trimmed V and J ends, which lost 0 bases and 8 bases, there was a span of 16 bases. CDR1 is PRHDT and CDR2 is FYEKMQ in the germline V gene (reference sequence). CDR3 in amino acids: CASSLGGTLYVGYTF. In nucleotides, the CDR3 is TGTGCCAGCAGCTTAGGTGGCACCCTCTATGTAGGCTACACCTTC. The full variable domain, in which reference TRBV13 and TRBJ1-2 provide the parts outside the CDR3, is AAGVIQSPRHLIKEKRETATLKCYPIPRHDTVYWYQQGPGQDPQFLISFYEKMQSDKGSIPDRFSAQQFSDYHSELNMSSLELGDSALYFCASSLGGTLYVGYTFGSGTRLTVV.

The V and J genes are TRBV5-1 and TRBJ1-2; TRBD1 is a possible D gene (5 bases). Germline loops: CDR1 SGHRS, CDR2 YFSETQ. The CDR3 extends over 14 amino acids. Trimming left V 3 bases short and J 0 bases short, with 9 bases between. The CDR3 DNA is TGCGCCAGCAGCTCTTTGACAGCTAACTATGGCTACACCTTC. Residues: CASSSLTANYGYTF.

V is TRBV7-2 and J is TRBJ2-3; either TRBD1 or TRBD2 may fit D (5 bases each). The V and J ends lost 5 bases and 8 bases respectively, with 14 bases between them. Germline V gene sequence: CDR1 SGHTA, CDR2 FQGNSA. The CDR3 has 13 amino acids. The CDR3 spells CASSQGVEGTQYF. CDR3 bases: TGTGCCAGCAGCCAGGGTGTTGAGGGTACGCAGTATTTT.

Points on this clonotype: Just one base apart from a much larger clone, this may be a read error. The V gene is TRBV29-1, the J gene TRBJ2-5; 11 bases are a match to TRBD2. CDR3 length: 19 amino acids. Germline values: CDR1 SQVTM, CDR2 ANQGSEA. The trim removed 4 bases at V and 11 bases at J, leaving 27 bases unmatched. CDR3 sequence (DNA): TGCAGCGTTGCCTCCATCTTGACTAGCGGGAACATCCAGGGAGATGAGCAGTACTTC. Its translation: CSVASILTSGNIQGDEQYF.

The J gene is TRBJ2-4, the V gene TRBV6-2 or TRBV6-3, with D unclear. Germline V gene lookup returns CDR1 MNHEY and CDR2 SVGEGT. The V end was cut by 2 bases, the J end by 4 bases, with 3 bases between. The length of the CDR3 is 12 residues. CDR3: CASSYQKNIQYF. CDR3 nucleotides: TGTGCCAGCAGTTACCAGAAAAACATTCAGTACTTC.

The chain joins TRBV20-1 to TRBJ2-3; 9 nucleotides match TRBD2. The germline V gene encodes CDR1 DFQATT and CDR2 SNEGSKA (reference sequence). The CDR3 runs 19 residues. Trimming cost V 1 base and J 0 bases; bases outside gene matches: 14. The CDR3 nucleotides read TGCAGTGCTAGAGCGGCGGGGGGGACTAGCCGCATTAGCACAGATACGCAGTATTTT. It encodes CSARAAGGTSRISTDTQYF.

The chain has TRBV7-2 and TRBJ2-1; D is perhaps TRBD2 (5 bases). There are 18 residues in the CDR3. Germline V lookup: CDR1 SGHTA, CDR2 FQGNSA. V gave up 3 bases and J gave up 3 bases, with 21 bases separating them. The CDR3 loop reads CASSFPRDERRLYNEQFF. Written as DNA, the CDR3 is TGTGCCAGCAGCTTTCCCCGAGATGAGCGGAGGCTCTACAATGAGCAGTTCTTC.

This chain joins TRBV7-9 and TRBJ2-1; perhaps D is TRBD1 or TRBD2 (5 bases each). Germline-derived CDR1 and CDR2 are SEHNR and FQNEAQ (reference sequence). This CDR3 region has 15 residues. With 6 bases removed from V and 6 bases from J, the gap between germline ends came to 18 bases. The CDR3 region has the DNA TGTGCCAGCAGTCCAACTAGAAATACAGGCAATGAGCAGTTCTTC. This encodes CASSPTRNTGNEQFF.